This T cell receptor (beta chain) was observed in a study of beta chain features in type 1 diabetes (dated by TCRdb to the late 2010s). Regarding the study in general: Patients and healthy donors did not differ in mean age, gender distribution, total cell number or subset yield. A total of 90 million to 120 million sorted cells were examined across all samples, and a strong correlation was observed between cell number per subset and RNA yield. The study compared the TCRB repertoires of sorted circulating CD4+ T cell subsets in recently diagnosed type 1 diabetes patients with those in matched healthy donors. Regulatory and stem cell-like memory subsets were obtained from only 8 patients and roughly eight healthy donors, while naive and central memory subsets were obtained from all 28 donors.

Each donor gave one peripheral blood draw, approximately 0.11 L on average, collected into heparinised tubes. A BD FACSAria II and a panel including CD45RO, CCR7, CD25, CD127, CD95 and CD27 were used to sort naive, central memory, regulatory and stem cell-like memory CD4+ T cells. Purity was above 95% for every sorted population. PBMCs were separated immediately by Lymphoprep density gradient centrifugation and were stained directly, without being cultured. Samples were stained and sorted in pairs, with one healthy donor and one patient per experiment, so that batch effects were minimized. All of the isolated RNA was reverse transcribed with the High Capacity cDNA Reverse Transcription Kit, so expressed TCRB transcripts were sequenced. Deep immunoSEQ sequencing was performed on naive, central memory and regulatory T cell samples, with an average of around 3.4 million total reads per sample. After sorted cells were lysed in RLT buffer, RNA was extracted with DNase-treated RNeasy Micro or Mini kits, with the choice depending on cell number. To prevent cross-contamination, each cell subset was processed individually, whereas patient and healthy donor samples were processed jointly. TCRB sequences were amplified from cDNA with the immunoSEQ multiplex PCR, producing 87-bp fragments spanning the CDR3 region. Amplicons were sequenced on the Illumina HiSeq platform. The published analysis was carried out like this. Synthetic template baselines were used to correct PCR bias computationally, reads within Hamming distance 2 were collapsed, and singletons that could not be merged were discarded. Reads were aligned to IMGT to assign V, D and J genes, CDR3 length, and insertions or deletions at six rearrangement sites. Within each subset, clonotype counts were normalized to the number of sorted cells before true diversity and Gini coefficients were calculated with the tcR R package. The overlap coefficient, calculated on TCRB nucleotide sequences, was used to measure repertoire sharing. TCRdb mirrors the immuneACCESS table, restricted to in-frame sequences. Some clones are absent from its copies; in checked studies, under half trace to an unresolved V gene, and the reason for the others is unknown. V and J calls and clone size are copied from that table; D and trimming were computed from the DNA. In this sample the table shows about 320,000 clones, 13% to 15% of which occur a single time. The ten largest clones capture about 6.7% of the sample.

Spanning cysteine to phenylalanine, the CDR3 consists of 19 amino acids. Only CDR3 DNA is held: 57 bases, read in frame from base 1. Reading the germline V gene gives CDR1 SGHTA and CDR2 FQGNSA. V loses 5 bases at its end and J loses 1 base; junction bases beyond the gene matches: 13. For this clone: This receptor's antigen is unknown. No much larger clone is present one base from it, and per-base qualities are unavailable.

Broad study findings and their caveats: Sequencing cDNA rather than genomic DNA could over-represent highly expressing activated cells, although activation and CD3 levels did not differ between groups. PCR might favor shorter templates, but patient and control samples were amplified and corrected together, so any skew would affect both groups equally. Type 1 diabetes patients showed a moderate but significant shortening of TCRB CDR3 length in all four CD4+ subsets. Because the HLA sub-analyses included only small numbers of individuals, any influence of HLA type on TCRB rearrangement was left unresolved. Naive, central memory and regulatory TCRB repertoires appeared to be more alike among patients than among healthy donors. At VDJ recombination sites, patients with type 1 diabetes made fewer insertions and deleted more nucleotides, a pattern implying thymic rearrangement abnormalities.

Sequenced material: central memory CD4+ T cells from blood. The chain was built from TRBV7-2 and TRBJ2-6; the junction holds 8 bases that match TRBD1. This TCR was recovered from a man aged 25-40 years in good health. The CDR3 here reads CASSPIRSRGPSGANVLTF. The sequenced DNA is TGTGCCAGCAGCCCCATTCGTAGCAGGGGGCCTTCTGGGGCCAACGTCCTGACTTTC.